The sequence of this T cell receptor (beta chain) was determined in a study of T cells after yellow fever vaccination. Deletions cut 1 base from V and 1 base from J, with 9 bases between. Germline V gene sequence: CDR1 KGHSH, CDR2 LQKENI. This CDR3 has 15 amino acids. UMIs and a universal primer site were added when TCR cDNA was made by 5'RACE template switching. One entry per CDR3 protein, called by TCRdb with MiXCR from the 5' RACE reads. The sample records 450,000 to 650,000 distinct CDR3 sequences, about a fifth being singletons. This clonotype was sampled from a man younger than 35 who received the YFV17D yellow fever vaccine. Sequences were derived from PBMCs, sampled about 20 days after the first yellow fever vaccination. The chain recombines TRBV18 with TRBJ2-3; tentatively, D is TRBD2 (6 bases). The chain's CDR3 is CASSPQRVGTDTQYF. The CDR3 nucleotides are TGTGCCAGCTCACCACAGCGGGTGGGCACAGATACGCAGTATTTT.